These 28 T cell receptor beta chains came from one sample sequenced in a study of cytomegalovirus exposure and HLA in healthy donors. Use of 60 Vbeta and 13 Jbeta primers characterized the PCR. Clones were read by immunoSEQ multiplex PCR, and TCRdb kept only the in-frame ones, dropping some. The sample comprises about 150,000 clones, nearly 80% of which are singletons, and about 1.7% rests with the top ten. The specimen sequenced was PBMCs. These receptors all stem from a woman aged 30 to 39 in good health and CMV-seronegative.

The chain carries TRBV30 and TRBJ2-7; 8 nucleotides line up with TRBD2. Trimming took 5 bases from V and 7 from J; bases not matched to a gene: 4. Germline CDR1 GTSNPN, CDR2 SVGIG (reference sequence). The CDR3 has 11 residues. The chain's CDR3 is CAWSGGLEQYF. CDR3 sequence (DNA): TGTGCCTGGTCGGGGGGGCTAGAGCAGTACTTC.

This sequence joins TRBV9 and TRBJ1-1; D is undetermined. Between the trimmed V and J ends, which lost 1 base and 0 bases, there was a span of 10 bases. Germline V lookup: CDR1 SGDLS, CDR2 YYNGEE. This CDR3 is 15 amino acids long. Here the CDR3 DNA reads TGTGCCAGCAGCGTATATCAGACTCTGAACACTGAAGCTTTCTTT. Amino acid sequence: CASSVYQTLNTEAFF.

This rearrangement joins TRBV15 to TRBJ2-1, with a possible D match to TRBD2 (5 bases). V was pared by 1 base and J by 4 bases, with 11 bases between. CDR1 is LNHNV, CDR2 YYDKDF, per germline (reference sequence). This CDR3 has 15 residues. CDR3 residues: CATSRVRLAYNEQFF. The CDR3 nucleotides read TGTGCCACCAGCAGAGTTCGGCTAGCTTACAATGAGCAGTTCTTC. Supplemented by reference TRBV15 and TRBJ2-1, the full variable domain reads DAMVIQNPRYQVTQFGKPVTLSCSQTLNHNVMYWYQQKSSQAPKLLFHYYDKDFNNEADTPDNFQSRRPNTSFCFLDIRSPGLGDTAMYLCATSRVRLAYNEQFFGPGTRLTVL.

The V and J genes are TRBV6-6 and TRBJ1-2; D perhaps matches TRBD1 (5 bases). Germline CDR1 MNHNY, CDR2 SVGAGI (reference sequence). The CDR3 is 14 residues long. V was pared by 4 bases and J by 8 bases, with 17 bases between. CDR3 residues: CASSWQGKGEGYTF. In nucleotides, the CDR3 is TGTGCCAGCAGTTGGCAGGGTAAAGGGGAAGGCTACACCTTC.

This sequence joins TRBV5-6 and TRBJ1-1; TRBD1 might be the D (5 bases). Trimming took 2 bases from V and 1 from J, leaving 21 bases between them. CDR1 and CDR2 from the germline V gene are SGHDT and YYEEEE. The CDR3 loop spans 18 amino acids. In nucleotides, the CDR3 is TGTGCCAGCAGCTTCCGCACAGTGGCTACCCAGGGGAACACTGAAGCTTTCTTT. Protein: CASSFRTVATQGNTEAFF. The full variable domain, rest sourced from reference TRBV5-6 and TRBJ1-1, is DAGVTQSPTHLIKTRGQQVTLRCSPKSGHDTVSWYQQALGQGPQFIFQYYEEEERQRGNFPDRFSGHQFPNYSSELNVNALLLGDSALYLCASSFRTVATQGNTEAFFGQGTRLTVV.

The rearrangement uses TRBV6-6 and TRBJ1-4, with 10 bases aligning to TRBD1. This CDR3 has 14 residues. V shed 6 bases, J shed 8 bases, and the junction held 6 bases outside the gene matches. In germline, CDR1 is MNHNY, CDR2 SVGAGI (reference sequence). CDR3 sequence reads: CASRPTGGIEKLFF. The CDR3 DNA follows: TGTGCCAGCAGACCGACAGGGGGCATAGAAAAACTGTTTTTT.

The CDR3 loop is CASKAEHKNTEAFF. CDR3 coding DNA: TGTGCCAGCAAGGCGGAACACAAGAACACTGAAGCTTTCTTT. V and J are TRBV7-8 and TRBJ1-1; the D is unclear. CDR3 length: 14 amino acids. The germline CDR1 and CDR2 sequences are SGHVS and FQNEAQ. Between the trimmed V and J ends, which lost 7 bases and 1 base, there was a span of 13 bases.

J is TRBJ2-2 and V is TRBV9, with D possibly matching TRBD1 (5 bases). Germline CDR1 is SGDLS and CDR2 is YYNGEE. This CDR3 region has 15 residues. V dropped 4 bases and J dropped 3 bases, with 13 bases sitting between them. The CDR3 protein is CASSWGLHDTGELFF. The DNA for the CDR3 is TGTGCCAGCAGCTGGGGCCTACACGACACCGGGGAGCTGTTTTTT.

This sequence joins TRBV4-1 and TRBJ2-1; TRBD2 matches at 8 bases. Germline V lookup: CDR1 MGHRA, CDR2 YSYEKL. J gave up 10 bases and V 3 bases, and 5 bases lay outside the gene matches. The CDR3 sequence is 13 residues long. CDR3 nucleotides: TGCGCCAGCAGCCAGAAAGGCGGGGGGGAGCAGTTCTTC. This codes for CASSQKGGGEQFF.

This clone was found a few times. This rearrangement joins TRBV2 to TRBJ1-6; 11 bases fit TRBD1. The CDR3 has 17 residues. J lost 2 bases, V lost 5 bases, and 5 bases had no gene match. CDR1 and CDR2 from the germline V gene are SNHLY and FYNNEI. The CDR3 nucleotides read TGTGCCAGCAGTCGGCCGGGACAGGGGGCCTATAATTCACCCCTCCACTTT. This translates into CASSRPGQGAYNSPLHF.

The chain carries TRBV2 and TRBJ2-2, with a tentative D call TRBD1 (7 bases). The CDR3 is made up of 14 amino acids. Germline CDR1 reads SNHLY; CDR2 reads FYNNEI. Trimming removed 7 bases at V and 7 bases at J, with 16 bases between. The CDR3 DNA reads TGTGCCAGCAATTGGAGGGGGCTTAGCGGGGAGCTGTTTTTT. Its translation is CASNWRGLSGELFF.

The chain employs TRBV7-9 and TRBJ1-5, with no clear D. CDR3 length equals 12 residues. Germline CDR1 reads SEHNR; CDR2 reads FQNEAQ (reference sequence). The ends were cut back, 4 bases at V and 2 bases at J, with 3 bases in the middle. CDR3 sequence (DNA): TGTGCCAGCAGCTCGGGCAATCAGCCCCAGCATTTT. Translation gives CASSSGNQPQHF. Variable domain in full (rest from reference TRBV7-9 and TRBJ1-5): DTGVSQNPRHKITKRGQNVTFRCDPISEHNRLYWYRQTLGQGPEFLTYFQNEAQLEKSRLLSDRFSAERPKGSFSTLEIQRTEQGDSAMYLCASSSGNQPQHFGDGTRLSIL.

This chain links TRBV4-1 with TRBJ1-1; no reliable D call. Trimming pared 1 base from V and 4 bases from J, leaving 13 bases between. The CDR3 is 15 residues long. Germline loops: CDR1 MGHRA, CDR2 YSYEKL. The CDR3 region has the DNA TGCGCCAGCAGCCAAGCGGTTAGAGGAGGCACTGAAGCTTTCTTT. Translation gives CASSQAVRGGTEAFF.

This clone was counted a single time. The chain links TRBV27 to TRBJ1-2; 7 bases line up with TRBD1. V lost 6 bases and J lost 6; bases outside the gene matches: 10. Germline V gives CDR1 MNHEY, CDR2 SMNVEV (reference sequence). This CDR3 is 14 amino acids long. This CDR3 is CASRGGQPRDGYTF. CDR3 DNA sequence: TGTGCCAGCAGGGGGGGACAGCCGCGAGATGGCTACACCTTC.

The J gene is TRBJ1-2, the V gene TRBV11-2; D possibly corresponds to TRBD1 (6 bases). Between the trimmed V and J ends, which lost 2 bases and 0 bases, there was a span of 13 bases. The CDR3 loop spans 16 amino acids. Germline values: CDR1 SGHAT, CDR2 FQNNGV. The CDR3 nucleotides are TGTGCCAGCAGCTTAAGCTGGACAGCATCTAACTATGGCTACACCTTC. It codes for CASSLSWTASNYGYTF.

The CDR3 sequence is CAIKSGQGNYGYTF. The CDR3 DNA reads TGTGCCATCAAGAGCGGACAGGGAAACTATGGCTACACCTTC. V gene TRBV10-3 combines with J gene TRBJ1-2, with 8 bases fitting TRBD1. The V gene's germline CDR1 is ENHRY and CDR2 SYGVKD. The J segment lost 2 bases and the V segment lost 7 bases, leaving 6 bases of the junction unmatched. The CDR3 is made up of 14 amino acids.

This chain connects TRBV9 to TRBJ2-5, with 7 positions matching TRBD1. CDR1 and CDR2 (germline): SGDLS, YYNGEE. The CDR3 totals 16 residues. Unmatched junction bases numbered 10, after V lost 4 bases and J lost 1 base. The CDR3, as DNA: TGTGCCAGCAGCCCTAGAGGCGGACAGGTCCAAGAGACCCAGTACTTC. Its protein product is CASSPRGGQVQETQYF.

This CDR3 is CASSQEEGASYNEQFF. The DNA of the CDR3 is TGTGCCAGCAGCCAAGAAGAGGGGGCCTCCTACAATGAGCAGTTCTTC. The chain links TRBV4-2 to TRBJ2-1, with TRBD1 matching 7 bases. V dropped 0 bases and J dropped 0; count of bases not matched to a gene: 2. The V gene's germline CDR1 is LGHNA and CDR2 YNFKEQ. This CDR3 region has 16 residues.

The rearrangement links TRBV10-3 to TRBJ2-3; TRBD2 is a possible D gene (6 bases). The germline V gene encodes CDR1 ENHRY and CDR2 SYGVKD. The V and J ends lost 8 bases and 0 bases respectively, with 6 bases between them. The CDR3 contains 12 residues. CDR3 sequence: CAIAGSTDTQYF. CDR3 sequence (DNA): TGTGCCATCGCGGGGAGCACAGATACGCAGTATTTT.

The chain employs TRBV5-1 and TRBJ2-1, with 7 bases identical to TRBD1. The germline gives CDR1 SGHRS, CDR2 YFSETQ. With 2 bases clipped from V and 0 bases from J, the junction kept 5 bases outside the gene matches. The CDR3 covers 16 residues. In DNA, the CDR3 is TGCGCCAGCAGCTTAGAGGGGACAGCCTCCTACAATGAGCAGTTCTTC. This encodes CASSLEGTASYNEQFF.

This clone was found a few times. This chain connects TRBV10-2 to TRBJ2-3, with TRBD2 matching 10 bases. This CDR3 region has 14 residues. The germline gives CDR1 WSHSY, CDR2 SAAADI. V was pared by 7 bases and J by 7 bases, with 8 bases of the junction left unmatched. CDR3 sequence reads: CASIFSGGSNTQYF. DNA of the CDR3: TGCGCCAGCATTTTTAGCGGGGGGTCGAATACGCAGTATTTT.

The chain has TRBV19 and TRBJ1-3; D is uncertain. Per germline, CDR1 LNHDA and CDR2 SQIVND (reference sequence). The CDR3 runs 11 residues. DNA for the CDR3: TGTGGAGCAACCTCTGGAAACACCATATATTTT. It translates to CGATSGNTIYF.

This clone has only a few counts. This chain's CDR3 is CASILRNDLNYGYTF. The DNA for the CDR3 is TGTGCCAGCATCCTGCGGAATGACCTTAACTATGGCTACACCTTC. This chain uses TRBV6-6 with TRBJ1-2, with D hard to call. This CDR3 region has 15 residues. V lost 7 bases to trimming and J lost 1 base, with 16 bases between them. The germline gives CDR1 MNHNY, CDR2 SVGAGI (reference sequence).

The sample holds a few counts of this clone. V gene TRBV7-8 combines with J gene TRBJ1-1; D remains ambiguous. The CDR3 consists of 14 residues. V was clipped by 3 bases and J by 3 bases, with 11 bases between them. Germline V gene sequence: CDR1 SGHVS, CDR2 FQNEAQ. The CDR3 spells CASSLRDWDTEAFF. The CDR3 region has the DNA TGTGCCAGCAGCTTGAGGGATTGGGACACTGAAGCTTTCTTT.

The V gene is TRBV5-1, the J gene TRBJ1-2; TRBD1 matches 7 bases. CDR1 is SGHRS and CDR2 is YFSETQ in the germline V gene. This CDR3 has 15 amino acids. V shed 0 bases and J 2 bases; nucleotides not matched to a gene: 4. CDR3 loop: CASSLGGQANYGYTF. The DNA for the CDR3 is TGCGCCAGCAGCTTGGGAGGACAGGCCAACTATGGCTACACCTTC.

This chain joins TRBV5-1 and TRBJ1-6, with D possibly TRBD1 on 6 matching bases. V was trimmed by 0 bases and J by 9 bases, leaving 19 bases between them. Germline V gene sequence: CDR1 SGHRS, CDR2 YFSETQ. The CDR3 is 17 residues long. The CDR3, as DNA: TGCGCCAGCAGCTTGGCCAGAGCGGCAGGGGAAGTTTCACCCCTCCACTTT. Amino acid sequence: CASSLARAAGEVSPLHF.

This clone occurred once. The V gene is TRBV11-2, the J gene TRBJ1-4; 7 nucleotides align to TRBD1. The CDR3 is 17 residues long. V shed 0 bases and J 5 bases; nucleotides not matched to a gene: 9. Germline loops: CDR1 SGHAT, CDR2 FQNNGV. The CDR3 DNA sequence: TGTGCCAGCAGCTTAGATCTGAGACAGGGCCGGAATGAAAAACTGTTTTTT. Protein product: CASSLDLRQGRNEKLFF.

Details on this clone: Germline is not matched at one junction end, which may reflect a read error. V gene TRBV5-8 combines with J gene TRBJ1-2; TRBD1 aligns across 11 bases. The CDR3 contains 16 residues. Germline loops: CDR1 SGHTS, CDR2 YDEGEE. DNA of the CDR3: TGTGCCAGCAGCTTAGGGACAGGGGGAGACATCGAACGTGGAGACTTC. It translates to CASSLGTGGDIERGDF. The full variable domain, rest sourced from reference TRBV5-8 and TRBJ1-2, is EAGVTQSPTHLIKTRGQQATLRCSPISGHTSVYWYQQALGLGLQFLLWYDEGEERNRGNFPPRFSGRQFPNYSSELNVNALELEDSALYLCASSLGTGGDIERGDFGSGTRLTVV.